This TCR beta chain was captured by sequencing in a study of blood T cells in healthy people across ages. PCR was performed a second time for roughly 7 to 12 cycles using a sample-barcoded 5' primer and a J-beta primer mix. One entry per CDR3 protein, called by TCRdb with MiXCR from the 5' RACE reads. This sample has about 1.8 million distinct CDR3 sequences, with around 50% found just once. Trimming cost V 6 bases and J 10 bases, with 16 bases left between them. CDR1 and CDR2 (germline): ENHRY, SYGVKD. The CDR3 runs to 13 residues. Sequencing input: blood. The clonotype originates from a woman aged 40 to 49 in good health. The V gene is TRBV10-3, the J gene TRBJ2-1, with D unclear. CDR3: CAISEHLAGEQFF. CDR3 DNA: TGTGCCATCAGCGAGCACTTAGCCGGGGAGCAGTTCTTC.